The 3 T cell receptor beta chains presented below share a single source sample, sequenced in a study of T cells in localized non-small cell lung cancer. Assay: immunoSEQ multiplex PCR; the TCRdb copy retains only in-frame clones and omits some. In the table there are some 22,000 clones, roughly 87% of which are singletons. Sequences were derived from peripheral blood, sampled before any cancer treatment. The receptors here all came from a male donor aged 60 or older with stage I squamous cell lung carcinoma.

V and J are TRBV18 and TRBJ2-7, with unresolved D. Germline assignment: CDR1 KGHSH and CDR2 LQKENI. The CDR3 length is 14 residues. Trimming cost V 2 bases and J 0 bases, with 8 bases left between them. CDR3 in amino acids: CASSPGSNSYEQYF. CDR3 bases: TGTGCCAGCTCACCAGGAAGTAACTCCTACGAGCAGTACTTC.

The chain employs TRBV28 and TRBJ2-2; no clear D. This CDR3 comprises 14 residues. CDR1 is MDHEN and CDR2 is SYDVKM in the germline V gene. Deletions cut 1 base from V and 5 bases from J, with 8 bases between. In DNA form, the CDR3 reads TGTGCCAGCAGTTTATTCGCGTCAACCGGGGAGCTGTTTTTT. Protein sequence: CASSLFASTGELFF.

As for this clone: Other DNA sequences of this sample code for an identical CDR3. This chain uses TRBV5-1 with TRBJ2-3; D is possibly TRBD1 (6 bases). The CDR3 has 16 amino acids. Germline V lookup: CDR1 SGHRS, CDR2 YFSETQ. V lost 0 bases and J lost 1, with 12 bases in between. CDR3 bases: TGCGCCAGCAGCTTGGAGCCGGCAGGGGGCACAGATACGCAGTATTTT. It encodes CASSLEPAGGTDTQYF.